This TCR beta chain comes out of a study of blood T cells in healthy people across ages. In its sample, this clonotype was seen many times. V shed 3 bases and J 6 bases; nucleotides not matched to a gene: 3. This CDR3 region has 13 residues. CDR1 and CDR2 (germline): SQVTM, ANQGSEA. Together with a sample-barcoded 5' primer, a J-beta primer mix was included in a second PCR lasting about 6 to 12 cycles. TCRdb reprocessed the 5' RACE reads with MiXCR, giving one entry per CDR3 protein. The data hold some 640,000 distinct CDR3 sequences, with roughly 31% observed a single time. The receptor comes from an elderly woman in good health. The gene calls are TRBV29-1 and TRBJ1-2, with 11 nucleotides matching TRBD1. The sequenced material came from blood. CDR3 DNA: TGCAGCGTTGAGGGACAGGGGGGGCATGGCTACACCTTC. Its protein is CSVEGQGGHGYTF.